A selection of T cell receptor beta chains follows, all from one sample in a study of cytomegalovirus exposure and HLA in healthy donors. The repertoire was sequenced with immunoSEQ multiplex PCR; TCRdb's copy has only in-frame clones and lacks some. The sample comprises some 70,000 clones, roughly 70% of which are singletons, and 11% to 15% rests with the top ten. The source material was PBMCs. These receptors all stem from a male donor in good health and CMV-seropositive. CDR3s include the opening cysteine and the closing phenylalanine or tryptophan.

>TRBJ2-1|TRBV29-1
CSVAIQGNHEQFF
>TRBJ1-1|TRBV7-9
CSSRPQAGNTEAFF
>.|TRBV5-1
CASSLEGGHEQYF
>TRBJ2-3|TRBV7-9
CASSIGTGSADTQYF
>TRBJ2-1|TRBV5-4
CASSPPGLAEQGEQFF
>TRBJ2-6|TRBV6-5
CASSYSGAGGANVLTF
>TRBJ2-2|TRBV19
CASSEAGGSATGELFF
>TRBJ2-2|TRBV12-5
CASGLLAGELFF
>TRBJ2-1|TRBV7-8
CASSLARGRGFYNEQFF
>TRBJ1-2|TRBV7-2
CASSFDREIYGYTF
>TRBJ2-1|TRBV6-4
CASSEGSGRANEQFF
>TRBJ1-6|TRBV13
CASSLGHYYNSPLHF
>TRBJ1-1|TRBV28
CASSWTVNTEAFF
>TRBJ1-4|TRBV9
CASSGGLNEKLFF
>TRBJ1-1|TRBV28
CASKLPGTGNTEAFF
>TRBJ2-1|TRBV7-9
CASSLGLPNEQFF
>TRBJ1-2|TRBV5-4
CASSLGQEGLGGYTF
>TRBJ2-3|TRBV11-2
CASSLRRRRDTDTQYF
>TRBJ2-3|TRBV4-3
CASSQDGTGGWVGTDTQYF
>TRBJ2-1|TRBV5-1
CASSLSGVYNEQFF
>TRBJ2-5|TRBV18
CASSLQSGGKETQYF
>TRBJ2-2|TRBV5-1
CASSLPSRTSGRSSRTGELFF
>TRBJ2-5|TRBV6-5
CASRRSSHVETQYF
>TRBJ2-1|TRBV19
CASSTIKRGGHNEQFF
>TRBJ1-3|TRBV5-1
CASRFEGSGNTIYF
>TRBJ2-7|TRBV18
CASSPSTGRPSYEQYF
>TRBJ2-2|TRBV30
CAWRSSGEGGELFF
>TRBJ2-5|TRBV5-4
CASSPGNGEAQYF
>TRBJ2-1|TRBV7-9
CASSISGGAPGEQFF
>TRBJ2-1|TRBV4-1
CASSQDETYNEQFF
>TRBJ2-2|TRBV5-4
CASSLGLSVNTGELFF
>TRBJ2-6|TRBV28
CASSSGAGANVLTF
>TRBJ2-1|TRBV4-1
CASSQDPGTLSLNEQFF
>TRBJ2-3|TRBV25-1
CASSEALAGGNWDTQYF
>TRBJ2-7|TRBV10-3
CAISASQGLERANSYEQYF
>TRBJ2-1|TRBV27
CASSLGPSSYNEQFF
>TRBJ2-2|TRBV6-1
CASSVLGGRYTGELFF
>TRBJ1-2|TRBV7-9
CSSSLISNGYTF
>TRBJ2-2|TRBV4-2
CASSHEPGTANTGELFF
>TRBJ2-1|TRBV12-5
CASGLGVGSYNEQFF
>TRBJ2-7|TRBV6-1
CASETGLGNEQYF
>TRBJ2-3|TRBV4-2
CASSQDWRWQYF
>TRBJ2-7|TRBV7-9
CASSSRDSLASYEQYF
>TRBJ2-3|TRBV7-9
CSTHSGGILYF
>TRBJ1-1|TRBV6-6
CASSSTGRATEAFF
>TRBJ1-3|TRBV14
CASSQDSSGSGNTIYF
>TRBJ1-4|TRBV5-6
CASSLAGRPNEKLFF
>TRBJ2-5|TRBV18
CASSPETSGRVETQYF
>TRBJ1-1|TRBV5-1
CASGLAVNTEAFF
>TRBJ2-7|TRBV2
CANRGRFTYEQYF
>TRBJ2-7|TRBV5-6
CASSGDLGEQYF
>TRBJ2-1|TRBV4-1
CASSQASTPSSYNEQFF
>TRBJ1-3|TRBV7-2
CASSLIGQPGNTIYF
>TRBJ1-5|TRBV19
CASSEQGPQHF
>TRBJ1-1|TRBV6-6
CASTATGGITEAFF
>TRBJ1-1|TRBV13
CASSLTRQDSEAFF
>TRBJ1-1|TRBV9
CASSVLSGRVDTEAFF
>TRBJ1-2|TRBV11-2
CASSDYRGRFYGYTF
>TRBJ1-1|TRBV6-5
CASSYSAGRTEAFF
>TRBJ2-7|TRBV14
CASSRSRGGDSYEQYF